The subject of this entry is one T cell receptor (beta chain). V was shortened by 4 bases and J by 0 bases, with 10 bases between the two germline ends. This CDR3 region has 15 residues. CDR1 and CDR2 from the germline V gene are SGHTA and FQGNSA. The data stem from a study of blood T cell repertoires in COVID-19. The overall study: The study drew acute and convalescent COVID-19 samples from the United States, Italy and Spain. The analysed material was cDNA or gDNA that came from T cells, B-cell-depleted T cells, or PBMCs.

Authors' processing steps: Amplification of reference gene primers was used by the study to estimate nucleated cell counts. Sequencing was performed with immunoSEQ multiplex PCR; in TCRdb, only in-frame clones are kept and a portion is missing. D and trimming come from the DNA, and the V and J calls and clone size come from that table. The table includes approximately 170,000 clones, around 85% detected once. The TCR was taken from a man in his sixties who had recovered from COVID-19. The chain employs TRBV7-2 and TRBJ1-5; no clear D gene. The sample comprised peripheral blood. The CDR3 sequence is CASSSGLPSNQPQHF. DNA of the CDR3: TGTGCCAGCAGCTCTGGACTGCCTAGCAATCAGCCCCAGCATTTT.